What follows are 3 T cell receptor beta chains derived from one specimen sequenced in a study of blood T cell repertoires in COVID-19. Clones were sequenced by immunoSEQ multiplex PCR, and TCRdb holds only the in-frame ones, with some missing. The sample holds roughly 340,000 clones, more than 75% seen once. Sequencing input: peripheral blood. The receptors come from a woman in her forties or fifties with COVID-19, enrolled during active disease.

The J gene is TRBJ2-5, the V gene TRBV19; perhaps TRBD1 as D (6 bases). Germline V CDR1 and CDR2: LNHDA, SQIVND (reference sequence). Trimming removed 3 bases from V and 4 bases from J, with 12 bases in between. The CDR3 covers 14 residues. The CDR3 bases are TGTGCCAGTAGTATGGCTCAGGGGCCAGAGACCCAGTACTTC. Translated: CASSMAQGPETQYF.

The rearrangement uses TRBV6-6 and TRBJ2-2; D remains unclear. Trimming pared 4 bases from V and 1 base from J, leaving 7 bases between. CDR3 length: 14 residues. Per the germline V gene, CDR1 is MNHNY and CDR2 is SVGAGI (reference sequence). The chain's CDR3 is CASSSGRNTGELFF. CDR3 bases: TGTGCCAGCAGTTCAGGCAGGAACACCGGGGAGCTGTTTTTT.

As to this clone: This sequence may be a read error, since a much larger clone differs from it by one base. Other DNA sequences in this sample translate to the same CDR3. This chain links TRBV30 with TRBJ1-5, with D perhaps TRBD1 (5 bases). V lost 0 bases to trimming and J lost 2 bases, with 5 bases between them. CDR3 length equals 13 residues. Per the germline V gene, CDR1 is GTSNPN and CDR2 is SVGIG (reference sequence). For the CDR3, the DNA is TGTGCCTGGAGTGTACAGGGCAATCAGCCCCAGCATTTT. Its protein product is CAWSVQGNQPQHF.